Below are 26 T cell receptor beta chains sequenced from a single sample in a study of blood T cell repertoires in COVID-19. Method: immunoSEQ multiplex PCR; TCRdb's copy keeps in-frame clones and lacks some. Here the sample spans 200,000 to 250,000 clones, approximately 86% being singletons. Sequenced sample: peripheral blood. The receptors derive from a woman in her seventies with active or convalescent COVID-19.

J is TRBJ1-1 and V is TRBV18; tentative D call: TRBD1 (5 bases). V lost 4 bases and J lost 3, with 12 bases in between. Germline V gene data show CDR1 as KGHSH and CDR2 as LQKENI. This CDR3 has 14 amino acids. This CDR3 reads CASSHRTGDTEAFF. CDR3 bases: TGTGCCAGCTCACACAGGACGGGGGACACTGAAGCTTTCTTT. Using reference TRBV18 and TRBJ1-1 for the parts outside the CDR3, the full variable domain is NAGVMQNPRHLVRRRGQEARLRCSPMKGHSHVYWYRQLPEEGLKFMVYLQKENIIDESGMPKERFSAEFPKEGPSILRIQQVVRGDSAAYFCASSHRTGDTEAFFGQGTRLTVV.

The genes are TRBV4-1 and TRBJ1-6; the D gene is possibly TRBD1 (5 bases). Germline assignment: CDR1 MGHRA and CDR2 YSYEKL. The CDR3 runs 15 residues. The germline V and J ends were trimmed by 7 bases and 1 base, with 11 bases remaining between them. In nucleotides, the CDR3 is TGCGCCAGCACGTTGGGGGGATCCTATAATTCACCCCTCCACTTT. This codes for CASTLGGSYNSPLHF.

This clone was seen a single time. This chain uses TRBV21-1 with TRBJ1-4; TRBD1, the table's D call, lacks a check against the DNA. TRBV21-1 is a documented pseudogene. The CDR3 extends over 14 amino acids. CDR3 in DNA: TGTGCCAGCAGCACGAGGGACAGTAATGAAAAACTGTTTTTT. Protein sequence: CASSTRDSNEKLFF.

This chain connects TRBV11-2 to TRBJ1-1; possibly TRBD1 for D (5 bases). CDR3 size: 11 residues. Germline CDR1 reads SGHAT; CDR2 reads FQNNGV. The V gene lost 5 bases and the J gene lost 10 bases, with 11 bases spanning the gap. CDR3 sequence: CASSPGVGAFF. DNA for the CDR3: TGTGCCAGCAGCCCGGGGGTCGGAGCTTTCTTT.

The DNA for the CDR3 is TGTGCCAGCAGCCAGTCCCTCCAGAATTCACCCCTCCACTTT. This sequence encodes CASSQSLQNSPLHF. The rearrangement links TRBV7-9 to TRBJ1-6; D remains ambiguous. The CDR3 extends over 14 amino acids. CDR1 is SEHNR and CDR2 is FQNEAQ in the germline V gene (reference sequence). The germline V and J ends were trimmed by 5 bases and 7 bases, with 12 bases remaining between them. The variable domain in full, completed from reference TRBV7-9 and TRBJ1-6, reads DTGVSQNPRHKITKRGQNVTFRCDPISEHNRLYWYRQTLGQGPEFLTYFQNEAQLEKSRLLSDRFSAERPKGSFSTLEIQRTEQGDSAMYLCASSQSLQNSPLHFGNGTRLTVT.

The chain is built from TRBV4-2 and TRBJ2-1; D may be TRBD1 (5 bases). CDR3 length equals 14 residues. CDR1 LGHNA and CDR2 YNFKEQ come from the germline V gene. V gave up 4 bases and J gave up 5 bases, with 12 bases separating them. In DNA, the CDR3 is TGTGCCAGCAGCCGTGGGGCCCTGAACAATGAGCAGTTCTTC. This sequence encodes CASSRGALNNEQFF.

V usage is TRBV5-1 and J usage is TRBJ1-3, with TRBD1 matching over 8 bases. This CDR3 has 17 residues. The V segment lost 0 bases and the J segment 8 bases; nucleotides outside the gene matches: 13. Germline V gene data show CDR1 as SGHRS and CDR2 as YFSETQ. As DNA, the CDR3 is TGCGCCAGCAGCTTGGAATCTGGCCGGCAGGGGGCCTACACCATATATTTT. As protein: CASSLESGRQGAYTIYF. The full variable domain, rest sourced from reference TRBV5-1 and TRBJ1-3, is KAGVTQTPRYLIKTRGQQVTLSCSPISGHRSVSWYQQTPGQGLQFLFEYFSETQRNKGNFPGRFSGRQFSNSRSEMNVSTLELGDSALYLCASSLESGRQGAYTIYFGEGSWLTVV.

The V and J genes are TRBV5-8 and TRBJ1-2, with 8 bases identical to TRBD1. Germline CDR1 reads SGHTS; CDR2 reads YDEGEE. The CDR3 is made up of 15 amino acids. The junction had 11 bases not matched to a gene; V was cut back by 6 bases and J by 4 bases. The CDR3 nucleotides are TGTGCCAGCACAAGGAGGGCTCAGGGGGCCTATGGCTACACCTTC. It codes for CASTRRAQGAYGYTF.

This clone was seen just once. The J gene is TRBJ2-1, the V gene TRBV10-3; 8 bases are shared with TRBD2. This CDR3 has 14 amino acids. CDR1 and CDR2 from the germline V gene are ENHRY and SYGVKD. Trimming cost V 8 bases and J 8 bases; bases outside gene matches: 11. DNA of the CDR3: TGTGCCATCGGCGCCGGGGGGGTAGGATATGAGCAGTTCTTC. As protein: CAIGAGGVGYEQFF.

Only a few counts were recorded for this clone. The CDR3 protein is CASSGQGSGYKNEKLFF. The CDR3 nucleotides read TGTGCCAGTAGCGGACAGGGTTCCGGGTACAAAAATGAAAAACTGTTTTTT. J is TRBJ1-4 and V is TRBV19, with TRBD1 matching over 8 bases. CDR3 size: 17 residues. The V and J ends lost 6 bases and 5 bases, in that order; junction bases with no gene match: 14. The germline V gene has CDR1 LNHDA and CDR2 SQIVND (reference sequence).

The genes are TRBV5-8 and TRBJ1-3, with D unclear. Germline CDR1 SGHTS, CDR2 YDEGEE. V was pared by 4 bases and J by 4 bases, with 15 bases between. The CDR3 spans 15 residues. The CDR3: CASSRAVGSGNTIYF. The CDR3 coding sequence is TGTGCCAGCAGCAGGGCGGTAGGGAGCGGAAACACCATATATTTT.

The chain has TRBV10-2 and TRBJ1-4; 8 bases line up with TRBD1. The CDR3 length is 15 residues. Germline assignment: CDR1 WSHSY and CDR2 SAAADI. With V trimmed by 3 bases and J by 4 bases, 4 bases remained unmatched. CDR3 amino acids: CASSDDRGSNEKLFF. The CDR3 DNA reads TGCGCCAGCAGTGACGACAGGGGCAGTAATGAAAAACTGTTTTTT.

This chain joins TRBV5-1 and TRBJ2-7, with 8 bases that match TRBD1. From germline, CDR1 is SGHRS and CDR2 YFSETQ. The CDR3 is 14 amino acids. The ends lost 5 bases at V and 7 bases at J; junction bases unmatched: 11. The CDR3 coding sequence is TGCGCCAGCAGAGGGACAGGCGAGGCAGTGGAGCAGTACTTC. This translates into CASRGTGEAVEQYF.

The chain couples TRBV5-1 to TRBJ1-2; D possibly corresponds to TRBD1 (6 bases). Germline CDR1 reads SGHRS; CDR2 reads YFSETQ. V was pared by 0 bases and J by 9 bases, with 12 bases between. This CDR3 region has 13 residues. CDR3 loop: CASSLGYRESYTF. In nucleotides, the CDR3 is TGCGCCAGCAGCTTGGGCTACAGGGAGAGCTACACCTTC.

J is TRBJ2-1 and V is TRBV2; TRBD2 aligns across 13 bases. The CDR3 runs 16 residues. The germline gives CDR1 SNHLY, CDR2 FYNNEI. V lost 6 bases, J lost 7 bases, and 9 bases stayed unmatched. The DNA of the CDR3 is TGTGCCAGCAGCCCACTAGCGGGGGGGACGGGGAATGAGCAGTTCTTC. This gives the protein CASSPLAGGTGNEQFF. The variable domain in full, completed from reference TRBV2 and TRBJ2-1, reads EPEVTQTPSHQVTQMGQEVILRCVPISNHLYFYWYRQILGQKVEFLVSFYNNEISEKSEIFDDQFSVERPDGSNFTLKIRSTKLEDSAMYFCASSPLAGGTGNEQFFGPGTRLTVL.

CDR3 bases: TGTGCCAGCAGCCATGGCCCGGGGGGGGGCAATGAGCAGTTCTTC. Translated, it gives CASSHGPGGGNEQFF. The chain has TRBV7-8 and TRBJ2-1; 8 bases align to TRBD2. CDR3 length equals 15 residues. The V gene's germline CDR1 is SGHVS and CDR2 FQNEAQ. With 5 bases clipped from V and 6 bases from J, the junction kept 9 bases outside the gene matches.

This clone occurred many times. The chain joins TRBV28 to TRBJ1-1; possible D gene TRBD1, 5 bases. Trimming took off 2 bases at V and 4 bases at J, with 14 bases between the two ends. Germline assignment: CDR1 MDHEN and CDR2 SYDVKM. The CDR3 consists of 15 residues. CDR3 sequence (DNA): TGTGCCAGCAGTTTAGGAGAATCGGGACTCACTGAAGCTTTCTTT. It translates to CASSLGESGLTEAFF.

The chain links TRBV23-1 to TRBJ2-5, with TRBD1 matching over 8 bases. TRBV23-1 is designated an ORF whose function remains uncertain. CDR3 length: 15 residues. V was pared by 6 bases and J by 4 bases, with 10 bases of the junction left unmatched. In nucleotides, the CDR3 is TGCGCCAGCAGACCGACAGGGGAATTGGGAGAGACCCAGTACTTC. Protein: CASRPTGELGETQYF.

In its sample, this clone was seen once. The chain employs TRBV6-2 or TRBV6-3 and TRBJ2-7; D not certain. V lost 6 bases and J 2 bases, leaving 23 bases between the germline ends. The germline V gene has CDR1 MNHEY and CDR2 SVGEGT. The CDR3 runs 17 residues. The CDR3 bases are TGTGCCAGCAGCCGAGATACATCCCGAGGTTGGGCCTACGAGCAGTACTTC. Its translation is CASSRDTSRGWAYEQYF.

J is TRBJ1-1 and V is TRBV19; tentative D call: TRBD1 (5 bases). The V end was cut by 11 bases, the J end by 0 bases, with 19 bases between. The CDR3 totals 15 residues. CDR1 and CDR2 (germline): LNHDA, SQIVND (reference sequence). The CDR3 DNA sequence: TGTGCCCTATCCAAAGGGGCGGCAGTGAACACTGAAGCTTTCTTT. Residues: CALSKGAAVNTEAFF. The whole variable domain, filled in from reference TRBV19 and TRBJ1-1, reads DGGITQSPKYLFRKEGQNVTLSCEQNLNHDAMYWYRQDPGQGLRLIYYSQIVNDFQKGDIAEGYSVSREKKESFPLTVTSAQKNPTAFYLCALSKGAAVNTEAFFGQGTRLTVV.

V and J are TRBV6-5 and TRBJ1-1, with 7 bases identical to TRBD1. The CDR3 sequence is 12 residues long. Germline trimming cut 10 bases from V and 3 bases from J; bases unmatched to any gene: 5. Germline V CDR1 and CDR2: MNHEY, SVGAGI. The CDR3 DNA reads TGTGCCACCAGGGGACAGTACACTGAAGCTTTCTTT. Its protein product is CATRGQYTEAFF.

This clone was picked up one time. V gene TRBV7-3 combines with J gene TRBJ2-7, with D possibly TRBD2 on 6 matching bases. Germline CDR1 and CDR2: SGHTA and FQGTGA. This CDR3 spans 13 amino acids. V was pared by 1 base and J by 3 bases, with 7 bases between. CDR3 sequence (DNA): TGTGCCAGCAGCTTAAGCGGGAACTACGAGCAGTACTTC. Protein product: CASSLSGNYEQYF.

CDR3 nucleotides: TGTGCCAGCAGCCATGAAACTATGTGGCATTTT. The encoded protein is CASSHETMWHF. V gene TRBV3-1 (or the pseudogene TRBV3-2) combines with J gene TRBJ1-5; D ambiguous. CDR3 length: 11 residues. V was pared by 3 bases and J by 15 bases, with 12 bases between. In germline, CDR1 is LGHDT, CDR2 YNNKEL (reference sequence).

The V call is TRBV6-5, the J call TRBJ1-1, with D unresolved. CDR3 length: 13 residues. Germline V gene data show CDR1 as MNHEY and CDR2 as SVGAGI. Trimming took 5 bases from V and 6 from J, leaving 13 bases between them. The CDR3 sequence: CASSPPGRPEAFF. The CDR3 region has the DNA TGTGCCAGCAGTCCCCCGGGGAGGCCTGAAGCTTTCTTT.

The chain recombines TRBV3-1 (or the pseudogene TRBV3-2) with TRBJ2-5, with 10 bases lining up with TRBD1. This CDR3 has 14 residues. CDR1 is LGHDT, CDR2 YNNKEL, per germline (reference sequence). V trimming: 3 bases; J trimming: 8 bases; junction bases outside the gene matches: 6. Written as DNA, the CDR3 is TGTGCCAGCAGCCACCTCGGACAGGGGGAAACCCAGTACTTC. The encoded protein is CASSHLGQGETQYF.

The J gene is TRBJ2-3, the V gene TRBV20-1; 7 nucleotides line up with TRBD2. CDR3 length: 11 amino acids. V was pared by 7 bases and J by 4 bases, with 2 bases of the junction left unmatched. Germline V lookup: CDR1 DFQATT, CDR2 SNEGSKA (reference sequence). The CDR3 here is CSGGGADTQYF. CDR3 bases: TGCAGTGGGGGAGGGGCAGATACGCAGTATTTT.